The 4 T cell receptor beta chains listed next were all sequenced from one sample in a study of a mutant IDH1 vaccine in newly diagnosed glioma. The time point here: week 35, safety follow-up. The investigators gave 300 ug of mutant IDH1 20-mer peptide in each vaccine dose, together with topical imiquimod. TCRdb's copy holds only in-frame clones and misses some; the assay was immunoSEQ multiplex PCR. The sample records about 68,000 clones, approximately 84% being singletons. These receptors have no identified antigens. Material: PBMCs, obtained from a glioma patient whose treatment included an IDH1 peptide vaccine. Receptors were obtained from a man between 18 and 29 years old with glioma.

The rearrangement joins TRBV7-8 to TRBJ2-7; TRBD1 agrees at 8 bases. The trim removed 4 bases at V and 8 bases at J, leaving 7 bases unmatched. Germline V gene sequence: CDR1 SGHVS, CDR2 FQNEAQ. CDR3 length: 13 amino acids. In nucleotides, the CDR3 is TGTGCCAGCAGCTCCGGACAGGGAAAAAAGCAGTACTTC. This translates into CASSSGQGKKQYF.

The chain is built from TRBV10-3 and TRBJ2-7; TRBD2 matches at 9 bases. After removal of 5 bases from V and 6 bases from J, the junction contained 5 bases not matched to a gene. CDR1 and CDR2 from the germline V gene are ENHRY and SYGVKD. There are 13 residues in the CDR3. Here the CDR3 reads CAISLAGDSEQYF. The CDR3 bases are TGTGCCATCAGTTTAGCGGGGGATTCCGAGCAGTACTTC.

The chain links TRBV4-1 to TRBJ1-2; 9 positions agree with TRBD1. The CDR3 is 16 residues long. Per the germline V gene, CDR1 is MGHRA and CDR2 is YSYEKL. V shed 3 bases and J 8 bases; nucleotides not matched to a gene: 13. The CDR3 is CASSHPSTGGVVGYTF. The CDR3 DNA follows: TGCGCCAGCAGCCATCCTTCGACAGGGGGAGTTGTGGGCTACACCTTC.

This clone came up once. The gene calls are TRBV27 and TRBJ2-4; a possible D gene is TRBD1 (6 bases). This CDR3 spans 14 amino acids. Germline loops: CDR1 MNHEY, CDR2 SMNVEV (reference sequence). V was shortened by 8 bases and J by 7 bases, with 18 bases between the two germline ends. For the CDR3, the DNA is TGTGCCAGCGCCCTCCGACAGGCCCTTAACATTCAGTACTTC. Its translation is CASALRQALNIQYF.